This TCR beta chain was profiled in a study of OX40 agonist ivuxolimab in advanced cancers. CDR1 and CDR2 (germline): SGHRS, YFSETQ. The CDR3 extends over 16 amino acids. V dropped 1 base and J dropped 0; count of bases not matched to a gene: 4. By share of the sample, this clone is medium-sized (0.01 to 0.1%). Generated by immunoSEQ multiplex PCR, the TCRdb table keeps only in-frame clones and is missing some. The sample lists tens of thousands of clones; roughly 85% were seen once. The TCR originated in an adult with an advanced solid tumor such as melanoma, head and neck, liver or kidney cancer. The genes are TRBV5-1 and TRBJ2-3, with 8 positions matching TRBD2. The specimen was CD4+ or CD8+ T cells sorted from blood, collected in a trial of the OX40 agonist ivuxolimab. The CDR3 DNA sequence: TGCGCCAGCAGCTTGTGGGCTAGCGGGAGCACAGATACGCAGTATTTT. Its translation is CASSLWASGSTDTQYF.